This T cell receptor (beta chain) was found in a study of long-term antiretroviral therapy in people with HIV. The V end was cut by 2 bases, the J end by 3 bases, with 9 bases between. CDR1 is KGHSH, CDR2 LQKENI, per germline. The CDR3 runs to 14 residues. Per individual, the PBMC samples numbered at least one pre-ART and at least two post-ART. Version v3.0 of the immunoSEQ assay ran at survey level. Produced via immunoSEQ multiplex PCR; TCRdb's table is partial and in-frame only. Counted here are approximately 11,000 clones, 76% occurring once; the ten biggest clones make up 15% to 20%. The TCR was taken from a man younger than 40 with HIV. The sequences come from unsorted PBMCs, collected at the start of antiretroviral therapy, before treatment. V gene TRBV18 combines with J gene TRBJ2-3; D is ambiguous. The CDR3: CASSPGSQTDTQYF. CDR3 sequence (DNA): TGTGCCAGCTCACCAGGTTCCCAGACAGATACGCAGTATTTT.